This TCR beta chain appears in the sequencing data of a study of cytomegalovirus exposure and HLA in healthy donors. PCR used 60 Vbeta primers and 13 Jbeta primers. Original analysis: A later analysis tallied some 84 million unique TCR beta chains, roughly 11 million of them shared. TCRdb's table, derived via immunoSEQ multiplex PCR, lists solely in-frame clones and lacks some. The V and J calls and the clone size are those of that table, but D and trimming were determined from the DNA. The data show 200,000 to 250,000 clones, about 70% seen once. Study results and caveats: The authors enumerated 150 to 200 TCR beta chains as linked to cytomegalovirus. Both high specificity and high sensitivity reportedly marked the classifier's diagnosis of cytomegalovirus status. Among the most significant clusters, several appeared linked to common viral pathogens in a later analysis.

With regard to this clone: Its antigen is not known.

Germline lookup yields CDR1 SGDLS and CDR2 YYNGEE. The CDR3 is 12 residues long. Trimming removed 3 bases from V and 7 bases from J, with 7 bases in between. The source is a woman between 25 and 40 years old in good health and CMV-seronegative. The V and J genes are TRBV9 and TRBJ2-2; D is unresolved. The material sequenced was PBMCs. Here the CDR3 reads CASSAPFGELFF. CDR3 sequence (DNA): TGTGCCAGCAGCGCCCCGTTCGGGGAGCTGTTTTTT.